This entry lists 13 T cell receptor beta chains sequenced from one sample in a study of blood T cell repertoires in COVID-19. Profiled with immunoSEQ multiplex PCR; TCRdb holds only in-frame clones, not every one. The sample lists around 64,000 clones; over 70% were seen once. The specimen sequenced was peripheral blood. The receptor set was obtained from a man in his fifties with active COVID-19.

The chain couples TRBV7-2 to TRBJ2-5; D might be TRBD1 (6 bases). The germline gives CDR1 SGHTA, CDR2 FQGNSA. This CDR3 is built from 14 residues. V lost 1 base, J lost 6 bases, and 12 bases lay in between. The CDR3 DNA reads as TGTGCCAGCAGCTTAGTTCCAGGGGCTAAGACCCAGTACTTC. It specifies CASSLVPGAKTQYF.

This chain joins TRBV20-1 and TRBJ2-7, with D perhaps TRBD2 (5 bases). Between the trimmed V and J ends, which lost 3 bases and 0 bases, there was a span of 9 bases. CDR1 DFQATT and CDR2 SNEGSKA come from the germline V gene (reference sequence). The CDR3 length is 13 residues. The CDR3 is CSASSSLSYEQYF. The CDR3 bases are TGCAGTGCTAGTTCTAGCCTCTCCTACGAGCAGTACTTC.

V gene TRBV21-1 combines with J gene TRBJ2-3; the table assigns TRBD2, which was not confirmed against the DNA. TRBV21-1 is a pseudogene. CDR3 length: 14 amino acids. Written as DNA, the CDR3 is TGTGCCAGCAGCAAAGCGGGAGTCCCAGATACGCAGTATTTT. It encodes CASSKAGVPDTQYF.

The V call is TRBV6-1, the J call TRBJ2-7, with a tentative D call TRBD1 (6 bases). The CDR3 is 13 residues long. V was trimmed by 3 bases and J by 3 bases, leaving 9 bases between them. Germline values: CDR1 MNHNS, CDR2 SASEGT. CDR3 nucleotides: TGTGCCAGCAGTGATGGGACATACTACGAGCAGTACTTC. Translated: CASSDGTYYEQYF.

This clone was seen only once. The chain links TRBV20-1 to TRBJ1-1, with D unresolved. In germline, CDR1 is DFQATT, CDR2 SNEGSKA (reference sequence). V was cut by 0 bases and J by 9 bases, with 8 bases left in between. This CDR3 contains 11 residues. The CDR3 coding sequence is TGCAGTGCTAGAGAGGGCCAGCAAGCTTTCTTT. This codes for CSAREGQQAFF.

The chain combines TRBV29-1 with TRBJ2-5; D gene unclear. From germline, CDR1 is SQVTM and CDR2 ANQGSEA. Trimming cost V 4 bases and J 5 bases, with 5 bases left between them. This CDR3 is 10 amino acids long. The CDR3 sequence is CSVVYETQYF. The CDR3 coding sequence is TGCAGCGTTGTATATGAGACCCAGTACTTC.

This chain joins TRBV29-1 and TRBJ1-1, with TRBD1 identical over 7 bases. J lost 4 bases, V lost 0 bases, and 17 bases had no gene match. Germline lookup yields CDR1 SQVTM and CDR2 ANQGSEA. There are 18 residues in the CDR3. The CDR3: CSVEDGDSAFGFSTEAFF. The CDR3 nucleotides read TGCAGCGTTGAAGATGGGGACAGCGCCTTCGGCTTCTCCACTGAAGCTTTCTTT.

The rearrangement links TRBV2 to TRBJ2-5, with 10 bases identical to TRBD1. With 3 bases clipped from V and 5 bases from J, the junction kept 6 bases outside the gene matches. From germline, CDR1 is SNHLY and CDR2 FYNNEI. CDR3 length: 15 amino acids. In DNA, the CDR3 is TGTGCCAGCAGTGAGGAGACAGGGGGCTTTGAGACCCAGTACTTC. Translated, it gives CASSEETGGFETQYF.

The chain is built from TRBV11-3 and TRBJ1-1; TRBD1 matches at 8 bases. V lost 1 base to trimming and J lost 2 bases; unmatched junction nucleotides: 9. The CDR3 has 17 amino acids. The V gene's germline CDR1 is SGHNT and CDR2 YENEEA. The CDR3 nucleotides read TGTGCCAGCAGCTTAGGACGGACAGGGAGACTAAACACTGAAGCTTTCTTT. Its translation is CASSLGRTGRLNTEAFF.

This clone has only one observation. V is TRBV7-9 and J is TRBJ2-3; weak D call: TRBD2 (6 bases). CDR3 length: 15 residues. V lost 2 bases to trimming and J lost 2 bases, with 11 bases between them. Germline CDR1 SEHNR, CDR2 FQNEAQ (reference sequence). CDR3 in amino acids: CASSLQTGVTDTQYF. The CDR3 DNA reads TGTGCCAGCAGCTTACAAACGGGGGTCACAGATACGCAGTATTTT.

V and J are TRBV6-5 and TRBJ2-3, with D possibly TRBD1 on 6 matching bases. Germline V gene data show CDR1 as MNHEY and CDR2 as SVGAGI. The CDR3 is 16 residues long. V was pared by 4 bases and J by 1 base, with 15 bases between. CDR3 nucleotide sequence: TGTGCCAGCAGTTTTGACAGGCCTCGGGGCACAGATACGCAGTATTTT. Translated, it gives CASSFDRPRGTDTQYF.

V is TRBV28 and J is TRBJ1-5, with TRBD1 as a possible D gene (6 bases). Trimming shortened V by 5 bases and J by 0 bases, and 11 bases separated the two germline ends. Per germline, CDR1 MDHEN and CDR2 SYDVKM. The CDR3 sequence is 15 residues long. The CDR3 coding sequence is TGTGCCAGCAGTCCGGACAGTCCTAGCAATCAGCCCCAGCATTTT. As protein: CASSPDSPSNQPQHF.

V usage is TRBV5-1 and J usage is TRBJ2-2, with D possibly TRBD1 on 5 matching bases. V shed 0 bases and J shed 4 bases, with 10 bases lying between them. The CDR3 is 15 amino acids. Germline V gives CDR1 SGHRS, CDR2 YFSETQ. CDR3: CASSLAPDSTGELFF. Written as DNA, the CDR3 is TGCGCCAGCAGCTTGGCCCCTGACAGCACCGGGGAGCTGTTTTTT.